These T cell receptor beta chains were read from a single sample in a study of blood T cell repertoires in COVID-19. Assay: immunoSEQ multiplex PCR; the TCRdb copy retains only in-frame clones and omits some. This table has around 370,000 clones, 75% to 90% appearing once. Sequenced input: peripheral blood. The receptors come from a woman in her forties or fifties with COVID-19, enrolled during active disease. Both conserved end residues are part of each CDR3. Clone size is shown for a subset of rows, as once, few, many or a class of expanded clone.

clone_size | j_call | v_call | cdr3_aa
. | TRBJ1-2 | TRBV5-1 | CASSYNSNYGYTF
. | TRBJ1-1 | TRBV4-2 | CASSRTSTGMNTEAFF
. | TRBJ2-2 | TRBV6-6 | CASSSRQGDFGELFF
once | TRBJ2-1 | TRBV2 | CASSPTSGGWGEQFF
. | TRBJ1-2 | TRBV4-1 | CASSQVSGGRGYTF
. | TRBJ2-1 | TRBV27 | CASSLNSGSEQFF
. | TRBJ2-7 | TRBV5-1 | CASSIGQGASVHEQYF
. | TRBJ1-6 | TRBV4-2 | CASSRERQGDNSPLHF
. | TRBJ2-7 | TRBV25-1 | CASSALQSGTSGSYEQYF
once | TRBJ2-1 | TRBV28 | CASSLQGEQFF
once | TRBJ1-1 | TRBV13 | CASSSRQGPFYMNTEAFF
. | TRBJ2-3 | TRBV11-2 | CASSFFGTSGRRSTDTQYF
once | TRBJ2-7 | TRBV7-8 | CASSLVEKLEQYF
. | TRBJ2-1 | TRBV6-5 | CASRRTDSYNEQFF
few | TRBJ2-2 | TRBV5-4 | CASSSDWNTGELFF
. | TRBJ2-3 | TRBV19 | CASRPRGGMGDTQYF
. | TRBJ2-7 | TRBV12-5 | CASGLVAYEQYF
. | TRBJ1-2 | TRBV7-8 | CASSGQTGIGYTF
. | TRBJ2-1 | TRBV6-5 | CASRKGLAVINEQFF
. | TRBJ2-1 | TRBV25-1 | CASSEREGLADSYNEQFF
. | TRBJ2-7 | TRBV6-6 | CASSSSWEGHEQYF
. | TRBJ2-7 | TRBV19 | CASSRTGTYEQYF
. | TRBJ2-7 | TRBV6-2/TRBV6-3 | CASSYADIYEQYF
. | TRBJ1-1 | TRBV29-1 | CSVVTGGRAEAFF
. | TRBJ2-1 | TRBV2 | CASSERRGSVFIEQFF